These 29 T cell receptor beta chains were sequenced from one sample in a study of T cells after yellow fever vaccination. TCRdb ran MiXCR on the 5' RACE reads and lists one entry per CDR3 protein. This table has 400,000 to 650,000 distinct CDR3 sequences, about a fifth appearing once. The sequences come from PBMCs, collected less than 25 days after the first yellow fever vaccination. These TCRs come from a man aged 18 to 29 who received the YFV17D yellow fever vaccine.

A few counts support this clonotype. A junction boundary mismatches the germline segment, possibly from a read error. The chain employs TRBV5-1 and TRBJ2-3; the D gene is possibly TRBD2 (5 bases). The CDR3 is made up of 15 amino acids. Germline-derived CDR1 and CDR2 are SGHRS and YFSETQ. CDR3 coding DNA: TGTGCCAGCAGCCCCGGACTCTCAAGCACAGATACGCAGTATTTT. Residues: CASSPGLSSTDTQYF.

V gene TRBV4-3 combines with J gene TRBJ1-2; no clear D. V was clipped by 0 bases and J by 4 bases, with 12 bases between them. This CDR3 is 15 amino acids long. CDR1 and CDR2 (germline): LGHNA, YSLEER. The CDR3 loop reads CASSQDSAGAYGYTF. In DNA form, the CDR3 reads TGCGCCAGCAGCCAAGATTCGGCAGGAGCCTATGGCTACACCTTC.

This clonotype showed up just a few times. CDR3 DNA: TGTGCCAGCAGCTTTACCGAGGGCAATCAGCCCCAGCATTTT. This translates into CASSFTEGNQPQHF. This chain connects TRBV6-5 to TRBJ1-5; no clear D gene. Trimming removed 6 bases at V and 2 bases at J, with 11 bases between. This CDR3 spans 14 amino acids. Germline CDR1 MNHEY, CDR2 SVGAGI.

CDR3 in amino acids: CSTRFSDRGPTDTQYF. DNA for the CDR3: TGCAGTACCCGCTTCTCGGACAGGGGGCCCACAGATACGCAGTATTTT. The chain joins TRBV20-1 to TRBJ2-3; 11 nucleotides align to TRBD1. J lost 2 bases, V lost 8 bases, and 12 bases had no gene match. This CDR3 has 16 amino acids. Germline loops: CDR1 DFQATT, CDR2 SNEGSKA (reference sequence).

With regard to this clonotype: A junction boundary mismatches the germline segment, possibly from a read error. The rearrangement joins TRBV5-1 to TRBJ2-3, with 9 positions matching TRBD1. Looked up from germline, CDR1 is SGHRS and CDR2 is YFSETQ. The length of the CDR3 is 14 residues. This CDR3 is CAGSQDRGWDTQYF. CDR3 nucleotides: TGCGCCGGCAGCCAGGACAGGGGTTGGGATACGCAGTATTTT.

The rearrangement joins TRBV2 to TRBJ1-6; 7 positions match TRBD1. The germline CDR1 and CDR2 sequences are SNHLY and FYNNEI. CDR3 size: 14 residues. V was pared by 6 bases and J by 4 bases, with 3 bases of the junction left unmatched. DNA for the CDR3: TGTGCCAGCAGGGGGGACAGTTATAATTCACCCCTCCACTTT. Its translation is CASRGDSYNSPLHF.

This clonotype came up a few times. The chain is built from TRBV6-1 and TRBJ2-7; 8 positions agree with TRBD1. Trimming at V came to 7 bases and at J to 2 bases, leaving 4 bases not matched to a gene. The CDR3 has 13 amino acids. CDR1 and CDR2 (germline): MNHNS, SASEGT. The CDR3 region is CASNPDRAYEQYV. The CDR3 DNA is TGTGCCAGCAATCCGGACAGGGCCTACGAGCAGTACGTC.

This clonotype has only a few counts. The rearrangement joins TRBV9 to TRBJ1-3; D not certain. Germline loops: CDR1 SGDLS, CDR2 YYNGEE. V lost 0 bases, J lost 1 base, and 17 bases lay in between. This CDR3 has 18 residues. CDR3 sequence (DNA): TGTGCCAGCAGCGTAGGCGAGGCGAAAGGGAATTCTGGAAACACCATATATTTT. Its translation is CASSVGEAKGNSGNTIYF.

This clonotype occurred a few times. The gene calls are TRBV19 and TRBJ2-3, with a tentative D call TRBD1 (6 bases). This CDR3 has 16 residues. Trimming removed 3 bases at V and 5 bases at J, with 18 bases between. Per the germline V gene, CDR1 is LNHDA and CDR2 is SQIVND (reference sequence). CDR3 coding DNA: TGTGCCAGTAGTATCGCCGCAGGGGCATACGGAGATACGCAGTATTTT. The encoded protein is CASSIAAGAYGDTQYF.

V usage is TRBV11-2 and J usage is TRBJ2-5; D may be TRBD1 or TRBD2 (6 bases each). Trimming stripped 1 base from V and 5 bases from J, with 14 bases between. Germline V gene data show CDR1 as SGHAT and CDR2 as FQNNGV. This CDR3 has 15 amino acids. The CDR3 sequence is CASSLVLSGGETQYF. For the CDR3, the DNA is TGTGCCAGCAGCTTAGTCCTCTCCGGGGGCGAGACCCAGTACTTC.

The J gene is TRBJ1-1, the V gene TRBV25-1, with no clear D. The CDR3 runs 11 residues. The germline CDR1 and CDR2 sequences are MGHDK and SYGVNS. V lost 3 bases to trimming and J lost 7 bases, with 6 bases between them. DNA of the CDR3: TGTGCCAGCAGTGAGGGATATGAAGCTTTCTTT. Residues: CASSEGYEAFF.

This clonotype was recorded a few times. CDR3 bases: TGCGCCAGCAGCCACACCAGGAGGGGGGAGCCCCAGCATTTT. Translating it yields CASSHTRRGEPQHF. The chain couples TRBV4-1 to TRBJ1-5; D possibly corresponds to TRBD1 (6 bases). The CDR3 sequence is 14 residues long. Trimming removed 3 bases from V and 8 bases from J, with 14 bases in between. CDR1 is MGHRA, CDR2 YSYEKL, per germline.

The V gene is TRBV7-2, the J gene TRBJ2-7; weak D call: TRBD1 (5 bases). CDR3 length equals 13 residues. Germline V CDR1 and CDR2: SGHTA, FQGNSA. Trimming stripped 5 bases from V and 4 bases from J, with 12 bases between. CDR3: CASSPGSPYEQYV. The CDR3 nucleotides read TGTGCCAGCAGCCCAGGGTCCCCATACGAGCAGTACGTC.

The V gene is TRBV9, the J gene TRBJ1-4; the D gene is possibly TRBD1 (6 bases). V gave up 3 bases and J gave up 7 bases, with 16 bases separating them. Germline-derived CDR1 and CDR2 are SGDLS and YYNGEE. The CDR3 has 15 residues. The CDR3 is CASSDSTGRREKLFF. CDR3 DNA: TGTGCCAGCAGCGATTCCACAGGGAGACGTGAAAAACTGTTTTTT.

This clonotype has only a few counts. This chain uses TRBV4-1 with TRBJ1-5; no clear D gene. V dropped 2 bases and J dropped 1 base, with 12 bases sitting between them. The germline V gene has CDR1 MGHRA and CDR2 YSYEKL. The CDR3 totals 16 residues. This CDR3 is CASSQRLGGSNQPQHF. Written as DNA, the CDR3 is TGCGCCAGCAGCCAACGTCTAGGAGGAAGCAATCAGCCCCAGCATTTT.

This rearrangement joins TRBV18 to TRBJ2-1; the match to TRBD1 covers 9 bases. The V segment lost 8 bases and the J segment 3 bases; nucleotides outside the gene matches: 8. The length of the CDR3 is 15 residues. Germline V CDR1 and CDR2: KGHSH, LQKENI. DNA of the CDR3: TGTGCCAGCGAAACCTTGACAGGGGGCTACAATGAGCAGTTCTTC. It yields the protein CASETLTGGYNEQFF.

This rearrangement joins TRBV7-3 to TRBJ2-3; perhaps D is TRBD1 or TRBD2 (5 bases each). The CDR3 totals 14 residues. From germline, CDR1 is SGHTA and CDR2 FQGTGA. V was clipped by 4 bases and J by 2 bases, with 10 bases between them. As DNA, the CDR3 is TGTGCCAGCAGCTCGACGGGGCCCACAGATACGCAGTATTTT. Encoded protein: CASSSTGPTDTQYF.

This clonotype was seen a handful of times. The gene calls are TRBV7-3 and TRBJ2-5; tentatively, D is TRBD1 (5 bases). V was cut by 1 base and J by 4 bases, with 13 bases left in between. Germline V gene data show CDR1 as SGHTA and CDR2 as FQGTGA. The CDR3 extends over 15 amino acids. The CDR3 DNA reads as TGTGCCAGCAGCTTAAGGGGCTTGCTAGGAGAGACCCAGTACTTC. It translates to CASSLRGLLGETQYF. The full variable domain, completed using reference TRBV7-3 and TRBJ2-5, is GAGVSQTPSNKVTEKGKYVELRCDPISGHTALYWYRQSLGQGPEFLIYFQGTGAADDSGLPNDRFFAVRPEGSVSTLKIQRTERGDSAVYLCASSLRGLLGETQYFGPGTRLLVL.

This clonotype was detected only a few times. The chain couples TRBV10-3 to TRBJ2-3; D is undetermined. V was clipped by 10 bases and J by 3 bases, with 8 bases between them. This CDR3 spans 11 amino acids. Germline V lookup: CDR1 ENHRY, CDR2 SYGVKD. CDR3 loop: CATTGTDTQYF. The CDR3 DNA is TGTGCCACTACCGGAACAGATACGCAGTATTTT.

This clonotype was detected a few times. The CDR3 DNA reads TGTGCCAGCAGCTGGGGCCCTAGGGTCGGCTACACCTTC. This translates into CASSWGPRVGYTF. The V and J genes are TRBV12-3 or TRBV12-4 and TRBJ1-2; D is perhaps TRBD1 (5 bases). Trimming shortened V by 6 bases and J by 8 bases, and 16 bases separated the two germline ends. The CDR3 covers 13 residues.

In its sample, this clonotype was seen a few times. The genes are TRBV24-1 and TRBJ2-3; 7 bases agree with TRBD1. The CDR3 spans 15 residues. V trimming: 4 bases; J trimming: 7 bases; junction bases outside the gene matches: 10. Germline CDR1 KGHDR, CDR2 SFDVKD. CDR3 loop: CATSDPRQGRNTQYF. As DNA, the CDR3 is TGTGCCACCAGTGACCCTCGACAGGGACGAAATACGCAGTATTTT.

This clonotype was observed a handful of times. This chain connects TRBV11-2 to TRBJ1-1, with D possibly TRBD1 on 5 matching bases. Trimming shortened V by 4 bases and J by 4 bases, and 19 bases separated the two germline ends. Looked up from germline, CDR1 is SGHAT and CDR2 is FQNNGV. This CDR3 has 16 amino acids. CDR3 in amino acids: CASSSRVRWGSTEAFF. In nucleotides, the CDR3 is TGTGCCAGCAGCTCCCGGGTCCGGTGGGGGAGCACTGAAGCTTTCTTT.

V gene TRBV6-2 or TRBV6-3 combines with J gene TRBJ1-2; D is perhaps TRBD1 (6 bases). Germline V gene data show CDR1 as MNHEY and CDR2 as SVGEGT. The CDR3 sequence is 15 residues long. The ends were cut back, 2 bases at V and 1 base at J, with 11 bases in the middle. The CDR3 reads CASSYAGANNYGYTF. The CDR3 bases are TGTGCCAGCAGTTACGCAGGGGCTAATAACTATGGCTACACCTTC.

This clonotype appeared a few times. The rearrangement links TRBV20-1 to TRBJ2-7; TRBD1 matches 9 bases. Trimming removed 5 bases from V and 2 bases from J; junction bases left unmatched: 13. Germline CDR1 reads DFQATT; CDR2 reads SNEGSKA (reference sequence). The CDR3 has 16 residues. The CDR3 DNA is TGCAGTGCTGCGCCGCCGCTGAGGACAGGGGCCTACGAGCAGTACTTC. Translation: CSAAPPLRTGAYEQYF.

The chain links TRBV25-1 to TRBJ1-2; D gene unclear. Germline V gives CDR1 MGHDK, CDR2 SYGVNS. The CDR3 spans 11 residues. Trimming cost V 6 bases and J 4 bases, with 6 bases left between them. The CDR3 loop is CASRRSYGYTF. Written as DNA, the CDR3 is TGTGCCAGCAGACGGAGCTATGGCTACACCTTC.

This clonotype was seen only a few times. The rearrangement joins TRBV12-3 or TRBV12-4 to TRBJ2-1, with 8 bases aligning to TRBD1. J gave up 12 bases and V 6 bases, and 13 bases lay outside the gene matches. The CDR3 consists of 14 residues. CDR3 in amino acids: CASSPYRQGLGQFF. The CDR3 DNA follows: TGTGCCAGCAGCCCCTATCGACAGGGGCTAGGGCAGTTCTTC.

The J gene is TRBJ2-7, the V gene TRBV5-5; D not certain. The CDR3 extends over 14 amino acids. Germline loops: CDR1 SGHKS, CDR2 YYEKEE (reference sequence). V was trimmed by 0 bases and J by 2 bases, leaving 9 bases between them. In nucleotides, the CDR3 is TGTGCCAGCAGCTTGGGAGCAGAAACCTACGAGCAGTACGTC. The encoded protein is CASSLGAETYEQYV.

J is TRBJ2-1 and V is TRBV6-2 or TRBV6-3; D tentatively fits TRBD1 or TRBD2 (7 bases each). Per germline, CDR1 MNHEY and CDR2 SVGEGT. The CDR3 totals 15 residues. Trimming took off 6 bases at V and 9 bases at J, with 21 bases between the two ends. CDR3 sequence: CASSQGGGGSTEQFF. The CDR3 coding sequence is TGTGCCAGCAGCCAGGGGGGAGGGGGTTCTACTGAGCAGTTCTTC.

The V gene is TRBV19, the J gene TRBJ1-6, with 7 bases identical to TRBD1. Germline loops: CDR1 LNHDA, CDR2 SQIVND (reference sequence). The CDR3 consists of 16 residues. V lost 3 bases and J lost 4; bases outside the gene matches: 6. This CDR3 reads CASSIDGTAYNSPLHF. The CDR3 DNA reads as TGTGCCAGTAGTATCGACGGGACAGCATATAATTCACCCCTCCACTTT.